Each of the 11 T cell receptor beta chains below was sequenced from the same sample in a study of regulatory T cells in long-lasting Graves disease. Time point indicated: newly diagnosed GD, antithyroid drugs for less than 3 months. Extracted RNA from PBMCs served as the source of the TCR library. According to the study, TCR beta libraries were built with iRepertoire HTBI primers and CDR3-region Arm-PCR. TCRdb passed the multiplex PCR reads through MiXCR, listing each CDR3 protein once. The repertoire consists of 360,000 or so distinct CDR3 sequences, with 15% to 20% occurring once and the leading ten covering around 20%. These same data were also listed under a study on T cells in Graves' hyperthyroidism and ophthalmopathy.

The sample in question was peripheral blood mononuclear cells (PBMCs), obtained at new diagnosis, from a patient treated with antithyroid drugs. The receptors originated from a woman between 18 and 29 years old with Graves disease.

This clonotype was detected many times. The chain recombines TRBV20-1 with TRBJ1-1, with 7 positions matching TRBD1. This CDR3 region has 13 residues. Losses at the gene ends were 5 bases for V and 4 bases for J; bases not matched to a gene: 7. Germline V CDR1 and CDR2: DFQATT, SNEGSKA (reference sequence). The CDR3 sequence: CSAETGLGTEAFF. CDR3 bases: TGCAGTGCTGAGACAGGGTTGGGCACTGAAGCTTTCTTT.

V gene TRBV19 combines with J gene TRBJ2-3; D remains unclear. Deletions cut 2 bases from V and 5 bases from J, with 8 bases between. CDR3 length: 13 residues. Looked up from germline, CDR1 is LNHDA and CDR2 is SQIVND (reference sequence). The CDR3 bases are TGTGCCAGTAGTATAAGCAGGAGAGATACGCAGTATTTT. As protein: CASSISRRDTQYF.

To note about this clonotype: A much larger clone differs by one base, so this may be a read error. V is TRBV20-1 and J is TRBJ2-1; D assignment may be TRBD1 or TRBD2 (5 bases each). Looked up from germline, CDR1 is DFQATT and CDR2 is SNEGSKA (reference sequence). The CDR3 is made up of 14 amino acids. CDR3 sequence (DNA): TGCAGTGCTAGTCCGCCCCGGGGCTACAATGTGCAGTTCTTC. Translating it yields CSASPPRGYNVQFF.

This clonotype has a count of ten or more. V gene TRBV5-1 combines with J gene TRBJ2-3, with 7 bases that match TRBD2. The CDR3 consists of 14 residues. Germline V CDR1 and CDR2: SGHRS, YFSETQ. The V gene end was trimmed by 4 bases and the J gene end by 3 bases; junction bases not matched to a gene: 5. The CDR3 loop reads CASSDSGSTDTQYF. CDR3 nucleotide sequence: TGCGCCAGCAGCGATAGCGGGTCAACAGATACGCAGTATTTT.

The rearrangement joins TRBV19 to TRBJ2-7, with TRBD1 identical over 7 bases. The V gene's germline CDR1 is LNHDA and CDR2 SQIVND (reference sequence). V gave up 9 bases and J gave up 6 bases; unmatched junction bases: 11. CDR3 length equals 13 residues. CDR3 nucleotides: TGTGCCAGCTCAGACAGGGCCGGCGGCGAGCAGTACTTC. Its translation is CASSDRAGGEQYF. Based on the CDR3 plus reference TRBV19 and TRBJ2-7, the full variable domain is DGGITQSPKYLFRKEGQNVTLSCEQNLNHDAMYWYRQDPGQGLRLIYYSQIVNDFQKGDIAEGYSVSREKKESFPLTVTSAQKNPTAFYLCASSDRAGGEQYFGPGTRLTVT.

This clonotype was recorded many times. This sequence joins TRBV9 and TRBJ2-1; D is perhaps TRBD2 (6 bases). Trimming took off 6 bases at V and 0 bases at J, with 13 bases between the two ends. CDR1 and CDR2 from the germline V gene are SGDLS and YYNGEE. CDR3 length: 15 amino acids. The CDR3 DNA follows: TGTGCCAGCACCTTGGGAGGTAGCTCCTACAATGAGCAGTTCTTC. Its protein is CASTLGGSSYNEQFF.

Many counts were recorded for this clonotype. The rearrangement uses TRBV6-9 and TRBJ2-5; tentatively, D is TRBD1 (6 bases). This CDR3 has 13 residues. Deletions cut 3 bases from V and 2 bases from J, with 7 bases between. Germline V gene sequence: CDR1 MNHGY, CDR2 SVAAGI. The CDR3 DNA reads TGTGCCAGCAGTTACCAGGGGCAAGAGACCCAGTACTTC. Its translation: CASSYQGQETQYF.

This clonotype was seen repeatedly, ten times or more. This sequence joins TRBV2 and TRBJ1-5, with D perhaps TRBD1 (6 bases). Trimming cost V 3 bases and J 0 bases, with 12 bases left between them. The germline CDR1 and CDR2 sequences are SNHLY and FYNNEI. The CDR3 has 16 residues. DNA for the CDR3: TGTGCCAGCAGTGATGGGGGGACATTTAGCAATCAGCCCCAGCATTTT. This codes for CASSDGGTFSNQPQHF.

This sequence joins TRBV29-1 and TRBJ1-2, with a weak D call TRBD1 (5 bases). V was clipped by 8 bases and J by 8 bases, with 18 bases between them. The CDR3 runs 12 residues. Germline V gene sequence: CDR1 SQVTM, CDR2 ANQGSEA. The CDR3 DNA sequence: TGCAGCCCAATGTCCCCCAGGGAGGGCTACACCTTC. Protein: CSPMSPREGYTF. Together with reference TRBV29-1 and TRBJ1-2, the CDR3 gives the full variable domain: SAVISQKPSRDICQRGTSLTIQCQVDSQVTMMFWYRQQPGQSLTLIATANQGSEATYESGFVIDKFPISRPNLTFSTLTVSNMSPEDSSIYLCSPMSPREGYTFGSGTRLTVV.

The CDR3 DNA reads TGTGCCAGCAGCCCTAGAGGTGGGCCCACCGGGGAGCTGTTTTTT. This sequence encodes CASSPRGGPTGELFF. The chain carries TRBV9 and TRBJ2-2; D gene ambiguous. The CDR3 has 15 residues. Germline CDR1 SGDLS, CDR2 YYNGEE. Trimming took off 4 bases at V and 4 bases at J, with 14 bases between the two ends.

This clonotype was seen only a few times. The chain has TRBV10-3 and TRBJ1-3; the D is unclear. The germline V gene encodes CDR1 ENHRY and CDR2 SYGVKD. V lost 5 bases and J 0 bases, leaving 8 bases between the germline ends. This CDR3 contains 14 residues. CDR3 region: CAISPVLSGNTIYF. CDR3 DNA: TGTGCCATCAGTCCGGTCCTCTCTGGAAACACCATATATTTT.